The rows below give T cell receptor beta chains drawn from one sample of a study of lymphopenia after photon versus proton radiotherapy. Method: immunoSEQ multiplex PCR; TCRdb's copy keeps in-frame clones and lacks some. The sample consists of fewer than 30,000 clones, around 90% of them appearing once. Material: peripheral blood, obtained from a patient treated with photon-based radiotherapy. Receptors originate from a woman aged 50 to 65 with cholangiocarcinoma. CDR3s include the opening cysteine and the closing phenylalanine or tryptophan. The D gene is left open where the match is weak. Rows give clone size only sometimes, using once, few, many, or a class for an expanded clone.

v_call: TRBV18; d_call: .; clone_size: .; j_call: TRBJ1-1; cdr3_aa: CASSPTSGPGTEAFF; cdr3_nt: TGTGCCAGCTCACCAACGTCAGGGCCCGGGACTGAAGCTTTCTTT
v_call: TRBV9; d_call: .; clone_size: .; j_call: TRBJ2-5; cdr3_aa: CASSVDAGVQETQYF; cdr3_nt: TGTGCCAGCAGCGTAGACGCAGGGGTCCAAGAGACCCAGTACTTC
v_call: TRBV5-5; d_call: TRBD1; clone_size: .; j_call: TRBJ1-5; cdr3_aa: CASSLWTGTNQPQHF; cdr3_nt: TGTGCCAGCAGCCTTTGGACAGGGACCAATCAGCCCCAGCATTTT
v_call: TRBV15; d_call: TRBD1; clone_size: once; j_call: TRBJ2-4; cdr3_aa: CATSRDWAGGNIQYF; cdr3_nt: TGTGCCACCAGCAGAGATTGGGCAGGGGGAAACATTCAGTACTTC
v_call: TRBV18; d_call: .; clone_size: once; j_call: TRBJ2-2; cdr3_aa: CASSPETTGTGELFF; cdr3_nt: TGTGCCAGCTCACCCGAAACAACAGGGACCGGGGAGCTGTTTTTT
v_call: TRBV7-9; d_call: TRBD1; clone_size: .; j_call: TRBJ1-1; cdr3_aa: CASSFDRGVGTEAFF; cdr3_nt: TGTGCCAGCAGCTTCGACAGGGGAGTTGGCACTGAAGCTTTCTTT
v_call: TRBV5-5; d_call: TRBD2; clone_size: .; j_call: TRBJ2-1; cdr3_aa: CASSLSGGSYNEQFF; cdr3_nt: TGTGCCAGCAGCCTTAGCGGGGGTTCCTACAATGAGCAGTTCTTC
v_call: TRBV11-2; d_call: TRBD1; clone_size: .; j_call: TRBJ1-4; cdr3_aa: CASSRTGREKLFF; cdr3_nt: TGTGCCAGCAGCAGGACAGGGCGGGAAAAACTGTTTTTT
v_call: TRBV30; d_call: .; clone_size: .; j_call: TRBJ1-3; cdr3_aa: CAWSVLDGSSGNTIYF; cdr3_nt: TGTGCCTGGAGTGTATTAGACGGCAGCTCTGGAAACACCATATATTTT
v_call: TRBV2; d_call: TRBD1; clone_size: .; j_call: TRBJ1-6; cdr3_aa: CASSETGGESQGSPLHF; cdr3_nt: TGTGCCAGCAGTGAGACAGGGGGCGAGTCACAGGGGTCACCCCTCCACTTT
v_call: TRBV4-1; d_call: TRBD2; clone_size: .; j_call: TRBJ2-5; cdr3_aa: CASSQESSGGRETQYF; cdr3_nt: TGCGCCAGCAGCCAAGAATCCAGCGGGGGGCGGGAGACCCAGTACTTC
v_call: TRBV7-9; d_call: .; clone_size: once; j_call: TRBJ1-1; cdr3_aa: CASRPLGENTEAFF; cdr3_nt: TGTGCCAGCAGGCCCCTTGGAGAGAACACTGAAGCTTTCTTT
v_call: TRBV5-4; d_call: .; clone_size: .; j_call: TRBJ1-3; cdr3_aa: CASSYSSGGIRNTIYF; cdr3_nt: TGTGCCAGCAGCTATTCCTCCGGGGGGATCCGAAACACCATATATTTT
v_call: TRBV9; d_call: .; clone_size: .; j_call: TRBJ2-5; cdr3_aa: CASSVRDLETQYF; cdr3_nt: TGTGCCAGCAGCGTCCGGGACTTGGAGACCCAGTACTTC
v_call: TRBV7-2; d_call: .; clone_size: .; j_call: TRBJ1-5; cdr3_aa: CASSLANRGNQPQHF; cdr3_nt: TGTGCCAGCAGCTTAGCCAATAGGGGCAATCAGCCCCAGCATTTT
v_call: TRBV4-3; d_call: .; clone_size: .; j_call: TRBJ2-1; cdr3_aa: CASSQDTGRGLGNEQFF; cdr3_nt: TGCGCCAGCAGCCAAGATACAGGCAGGGGTCTAGGAAATGAGCAGTTCTTC
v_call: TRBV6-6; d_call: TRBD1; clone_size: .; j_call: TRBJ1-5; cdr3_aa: CASSSLQGWNQPQHF; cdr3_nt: TGTGCCAGCAGTTCCCTACAGGGGTGGAATCAGCCCCAGCATTTT
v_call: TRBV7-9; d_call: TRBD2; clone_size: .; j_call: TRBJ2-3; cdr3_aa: CASSPQLAGATDTQYF; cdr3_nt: TGTGCCAGCAGCCCGCAACTAGCGGGGGCCACAGATACGCAGTATTTT
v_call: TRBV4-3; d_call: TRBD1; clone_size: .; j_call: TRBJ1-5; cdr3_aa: CASSQHRGRDQPQHF; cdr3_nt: TGCGCCAGCAGCCAGCACAGGGGGCGAGACCAGCCCCAGCATTTT
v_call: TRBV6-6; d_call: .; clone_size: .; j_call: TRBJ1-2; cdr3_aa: CASRPPDSRNGYTF; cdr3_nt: TGTGCCAGCAGACCCCCGGACTCCCGGAATGGCTACACCTTC
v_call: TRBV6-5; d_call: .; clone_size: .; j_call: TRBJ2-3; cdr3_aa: CASRLGGHTDTQYF; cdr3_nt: TGTGCCAGCAGGCTCGGGGGACACACAGATACGCAGTATTTT
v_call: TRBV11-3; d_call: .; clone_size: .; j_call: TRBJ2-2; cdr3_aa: CASSLDPGHNTGELFF; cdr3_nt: TGTGCCAGCAGCTTAGACCCGGGACACAACACCGGGGAGCTGTTTTTT
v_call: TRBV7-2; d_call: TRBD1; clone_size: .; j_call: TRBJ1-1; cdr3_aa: CASSLGMGQGFTEAFF; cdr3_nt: TGTGCCAGCAGCTTAGGAATGGGACAGGGATTCACTGAAGCTTTCTTT
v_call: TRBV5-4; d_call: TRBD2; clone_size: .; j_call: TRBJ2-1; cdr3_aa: CASSLPGRVNEQFF; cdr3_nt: TGTGCCAGCAGCTTGCCAGGGAGGGTCAATGAGCAGTTCTTC
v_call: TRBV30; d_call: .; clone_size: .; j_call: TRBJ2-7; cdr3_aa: CAWVKAREQYF; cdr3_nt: TGTGCCTGGGTGAAGGCGCGAGAGCAGTACTTC
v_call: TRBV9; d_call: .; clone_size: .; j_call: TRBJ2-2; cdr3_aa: CASSVGPFGELFF; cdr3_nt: TGTGCCAGCAGCGTAGGCCCGTTTGGGGAGCTGTTTTTT
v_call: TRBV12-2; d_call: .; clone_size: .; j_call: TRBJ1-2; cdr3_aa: CASRKFGPYGYTF; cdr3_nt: TGTGCAAGTCGGAAATTCGGACCCTATGGCTACACCTTC
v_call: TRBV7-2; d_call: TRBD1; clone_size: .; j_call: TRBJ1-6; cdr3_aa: CASSLLHRGNSPLHF; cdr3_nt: TGTGCCAGCAGCTTACTTCACAGGGGCAATTCACCCCTCCACTTT
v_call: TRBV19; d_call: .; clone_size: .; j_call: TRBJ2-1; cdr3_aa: CASTLGGFHNEQFF; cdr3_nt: TGTGCCAGTACCCTTGGGGGGTTCCACAATGAGCAGTTCTTC
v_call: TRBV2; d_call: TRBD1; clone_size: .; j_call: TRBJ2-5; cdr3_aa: CARGQGQETQYF; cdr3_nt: TGTGCCAGAGGACAGGGGCAAGAGACCCAGTACTTC
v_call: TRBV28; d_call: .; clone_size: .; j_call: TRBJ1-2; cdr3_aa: CATFTTGKYGYGYTF; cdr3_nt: TGTGCCACCTTCACAACAGGGAAGTATGGCTATGGCTACACCTTC
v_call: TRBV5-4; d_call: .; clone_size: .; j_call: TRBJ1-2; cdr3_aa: CASSLDGDSGYGYTF; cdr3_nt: TGTGCCAGCAGCTTGGACGGGGATTCGGGCTATGGCTACACCTTC
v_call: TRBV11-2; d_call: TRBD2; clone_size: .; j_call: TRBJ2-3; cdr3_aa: CASSLSGGVTDTQYF; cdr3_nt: TGTGCCAGCAGCTTATCGGGAGGGGTGACAGATACGCAGTATTTT
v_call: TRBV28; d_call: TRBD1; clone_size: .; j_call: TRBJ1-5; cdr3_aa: CASSPGTGMSLEGNQPQHF; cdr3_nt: TGTGCCAGCAGTCCCGGGACAGGGATGTCCCTCGAGGGCAATCAGCCCCAGCATTTT
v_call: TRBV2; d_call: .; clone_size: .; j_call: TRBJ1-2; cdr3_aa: CASKTRQINYGYTF; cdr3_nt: TGTGCCAGCAAGACTAGACAAATTAACTATGGCTACACCTTC
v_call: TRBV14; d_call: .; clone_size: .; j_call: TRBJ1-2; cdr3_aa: CASSQRARSGYTF; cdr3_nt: TGTGCCAGCAGCCAGAGGGCGCGGTCTGGCTACACCTTC
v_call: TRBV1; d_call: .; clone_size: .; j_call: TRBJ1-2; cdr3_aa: CTSSQDRSGNYGYTF; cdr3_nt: TGCACCAGCAGCCAAGATCGGTCAGGGAACTATGGCTACACCTTC
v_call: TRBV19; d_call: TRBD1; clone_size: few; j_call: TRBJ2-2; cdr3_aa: CASSIGPRGHTGELFF; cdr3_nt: TGTGCCAGTAGTATAGGGCCCAGGGGGCACACCGGGGAGCTGTTTTTT
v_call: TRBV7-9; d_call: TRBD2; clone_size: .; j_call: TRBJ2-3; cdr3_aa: CASSLSGGPDTQYF; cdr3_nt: TGTGCCAGCAGCTTAAGCGGGGGCCCTGATACGCAGTATTTT
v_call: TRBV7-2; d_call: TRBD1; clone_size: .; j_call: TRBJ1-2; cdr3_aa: CASSSTGGVFYGYTF; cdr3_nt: TGTGCCAGCAGCTCGACAGGGGGCGTATTCTATGGCTACACCTTC
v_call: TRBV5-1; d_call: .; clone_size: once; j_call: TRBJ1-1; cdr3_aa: CASSSGGGTEAFF; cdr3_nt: TGCGCCAGCAGCTCGGGAGGGGGCACTGAAGCTTTCTTT
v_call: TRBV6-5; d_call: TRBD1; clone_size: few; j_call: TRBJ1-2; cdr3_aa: CASSRDRASHGYTF; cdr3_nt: TGTGCCAGCAGCCGAGACAGGGCTTCCCATGGCTACACCTTC
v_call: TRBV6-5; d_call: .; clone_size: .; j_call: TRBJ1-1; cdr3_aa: CASGRQMNTEAFF; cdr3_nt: TGTGCCAGCGGACGACAGATGAACACTGAAGCTTTCTTT
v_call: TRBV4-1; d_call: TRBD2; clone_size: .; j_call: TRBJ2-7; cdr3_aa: CASSQIWLAETYEQYF; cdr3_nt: TGCGCCAGCAGCCAGATCTGGCTAGCGGAAACCTACGAGCAGTACTTC
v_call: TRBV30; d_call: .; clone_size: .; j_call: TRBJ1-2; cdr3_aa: CAWSARTVERFYGYTF; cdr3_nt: TGTGCCTGGAGTGCTCGGACGGTTGAAAGGTTCTATGGCTACACCTTC
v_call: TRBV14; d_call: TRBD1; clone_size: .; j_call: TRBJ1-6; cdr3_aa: CASSPGTGVNSPLHF; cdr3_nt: TGTGCCAGCAGCCCCGGGACAGGAGTTAATTCACCCCTCCACTTT
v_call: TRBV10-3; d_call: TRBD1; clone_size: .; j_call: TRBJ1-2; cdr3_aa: CATTAGGQGASIRYGYTF; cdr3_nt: TGTGCCACTACCGCGGGGGGACAGGGGGCTTCTATACGTTATGGCTACACCTTC
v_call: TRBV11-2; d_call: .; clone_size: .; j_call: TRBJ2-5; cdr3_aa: CASSQWETQYF; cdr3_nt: TGTGCCAGCAGCCAGTGGGAGACCCAGTACTTC
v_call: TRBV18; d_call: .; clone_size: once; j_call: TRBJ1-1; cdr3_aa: CASSPPGLGDRIEAFF; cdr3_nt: TGTGCCAGCTCACCACCGGGACTTGGGGATAGGATTGAAGCTTTCTTT
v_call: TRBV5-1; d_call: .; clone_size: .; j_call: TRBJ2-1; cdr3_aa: CASSVGQNEQFF; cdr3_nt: TGCGCCAGCAGCGTCGGACAGAATGAGCAGTTCTTC
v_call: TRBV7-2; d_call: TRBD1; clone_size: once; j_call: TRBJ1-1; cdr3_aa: CASSFSGQGVAF; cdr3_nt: TGTGCCAGCAGCTTCTCAGGACAGGGAGTCGCCTTT
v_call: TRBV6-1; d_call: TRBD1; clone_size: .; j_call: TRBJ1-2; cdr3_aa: CASSAGTAINYGYTF; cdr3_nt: TGTGCCAGCAGTGCCGGGACAGCGATTAACTATGGCTACACCTTC